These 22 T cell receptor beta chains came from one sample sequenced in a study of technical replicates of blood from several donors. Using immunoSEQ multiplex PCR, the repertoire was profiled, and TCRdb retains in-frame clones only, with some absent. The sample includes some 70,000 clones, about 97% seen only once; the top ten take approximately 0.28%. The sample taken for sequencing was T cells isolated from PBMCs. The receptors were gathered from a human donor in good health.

The CDR3 nucleotides are TGTGCCAGCAGTTTCGGAGACAGGGACACTGAAGCTTTCTTT. Residues: CASSFGDRDTEAFF. This chain uses TRBV28 with TRBJ1-1; TRBD1 aligns across 7 bases. CDR3 length: 14 amino acids. The V gene end was trimmed by 3 bases and the J gene end by 3 bases; junction bases not matched to a gene: 4. Germline loops: CDR1 MDHEN, CDR2 SYDVKM.

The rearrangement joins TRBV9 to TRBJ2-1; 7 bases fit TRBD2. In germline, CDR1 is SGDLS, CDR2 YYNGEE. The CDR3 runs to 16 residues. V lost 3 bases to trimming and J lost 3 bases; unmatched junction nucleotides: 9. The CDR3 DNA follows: TGTGCCAGCAGCGAAGGCGGGAGTCAGCACTACAATGAGCAGTTCTTC. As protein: CASSEGGSQHYNEQFF.

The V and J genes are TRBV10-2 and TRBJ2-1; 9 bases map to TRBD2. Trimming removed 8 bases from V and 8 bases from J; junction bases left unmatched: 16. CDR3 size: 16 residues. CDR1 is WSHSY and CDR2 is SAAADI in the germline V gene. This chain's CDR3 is CASLGNGGRANDEQFF. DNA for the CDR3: TGCGCCAGCTTGGGGAACGGCGGGAGGGCCAATGATGAGCAGTTCTTC.

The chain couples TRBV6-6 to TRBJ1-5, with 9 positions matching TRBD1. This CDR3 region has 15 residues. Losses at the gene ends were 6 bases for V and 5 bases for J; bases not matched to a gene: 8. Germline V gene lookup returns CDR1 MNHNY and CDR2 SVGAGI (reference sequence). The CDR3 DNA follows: TGTGCCAGCAGCCTAGACAGGGGGGTCGATCAGCCCCAGCATTTT. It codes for CASSLDRGVDQPQHF.

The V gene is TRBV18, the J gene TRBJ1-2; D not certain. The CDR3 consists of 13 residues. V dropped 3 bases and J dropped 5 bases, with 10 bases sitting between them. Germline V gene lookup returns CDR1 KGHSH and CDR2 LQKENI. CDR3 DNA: TGTGCCAGCTCACCCGCCGACGGGTATGGCTACACCTTC. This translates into CASSPADGYGYTF. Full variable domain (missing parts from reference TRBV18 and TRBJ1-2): NAGVMQNPRHLVRRRGQEARLRCSPMKGHSHVYWYRQLPEEGLKFMVYLQKENIIDESGMPKERFSAEFPKEGPSILRIQQVVRGDSAAYFCASSPADGYGYTFGSGTRLTVV.

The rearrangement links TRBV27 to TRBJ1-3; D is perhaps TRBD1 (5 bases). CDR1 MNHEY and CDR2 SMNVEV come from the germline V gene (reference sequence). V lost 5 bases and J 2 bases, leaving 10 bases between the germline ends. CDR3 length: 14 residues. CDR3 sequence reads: CASSPTVTGNTIYF. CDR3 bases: TGTGCCAGCAGTCCGACAGTTACTGGAAACACCATATATTTT.

The CDR3 is CASSLQGWGSYEQYF. CDR3 nucleotides: TGTGCCAGCTCCTTACAGGGGTGGGGATCCTACGAGCAGTACTTC. The V gene is TRBV27, the J gene TRBJ2-7; 7 bases are shared with TRBD1. CDR3 length equals 15 residues. V was clipped by 8 bases and J by 1 base; unmatched bases: 11. CDR1 is MNHEY, CDR2 SMNVEV, per germline (reference sequence).

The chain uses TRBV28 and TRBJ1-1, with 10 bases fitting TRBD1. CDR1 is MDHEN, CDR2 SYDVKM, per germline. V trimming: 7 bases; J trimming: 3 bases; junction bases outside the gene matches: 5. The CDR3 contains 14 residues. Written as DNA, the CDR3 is TGTGCCAGCAAGACAGGGGGCGCATACACTGAAGCTTTCTTT. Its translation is CASKTGGAYTEAFF.

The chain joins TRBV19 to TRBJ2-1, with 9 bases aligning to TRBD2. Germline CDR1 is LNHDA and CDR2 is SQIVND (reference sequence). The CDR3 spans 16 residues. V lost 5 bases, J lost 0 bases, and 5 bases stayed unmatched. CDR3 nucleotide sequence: TGTGCCAGTAGTCCTAGCGGGATAAGCTCCTACAATGAGCAGTTCTTC. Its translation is CASSPSGISSYNEQFF.

CDR3 nucleotides: TGTGCCAGCAGCTCCGGACATCGGGGAGGGCTTTTCGACGAGCAGTACTTC. Its protein is CASSSGHRGGLFDEQYF. V is TRBV5-4 and J is TRBJ2-7; 7 bases map to TRBD2. Germline lookup yields CDR1 SGHNT and CDR2 YYREEE (reference sequence). V was clipped by 3 bases and J by 5 bases; unmatched bases: 17. This CDR3 spans 17 amino acids.

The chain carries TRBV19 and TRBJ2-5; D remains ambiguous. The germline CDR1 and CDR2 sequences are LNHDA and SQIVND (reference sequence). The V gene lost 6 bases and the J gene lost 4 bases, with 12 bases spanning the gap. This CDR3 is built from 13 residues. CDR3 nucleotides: TGTGCCAGTAGGTTGGGCAGCTCAGAGACCCAGTACTTC. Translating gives CASRLGSSETQYF.

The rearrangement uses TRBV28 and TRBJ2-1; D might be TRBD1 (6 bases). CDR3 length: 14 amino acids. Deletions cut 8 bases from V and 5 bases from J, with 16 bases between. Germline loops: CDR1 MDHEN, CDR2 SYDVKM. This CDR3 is CASRPRGGHNEQFF. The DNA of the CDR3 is TGTGCCAGCCGCCCCAGGGGTGGACACAATGAGCAGTTCTTC.

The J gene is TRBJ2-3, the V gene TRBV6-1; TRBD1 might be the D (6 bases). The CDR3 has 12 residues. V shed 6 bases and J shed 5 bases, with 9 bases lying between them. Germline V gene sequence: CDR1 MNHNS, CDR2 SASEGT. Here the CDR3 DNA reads TGTGCCAGCAGGAGGGGGAAAGATACGCAGTATTTT. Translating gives CASRRGKDTQYF.

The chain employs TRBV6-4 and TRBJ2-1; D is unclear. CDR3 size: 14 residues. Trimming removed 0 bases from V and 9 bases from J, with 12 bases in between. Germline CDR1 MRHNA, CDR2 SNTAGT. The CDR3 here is CASSDSSDFSEQFF. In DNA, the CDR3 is TGTGCCAGCAGTGACTCGAGCGATTTCTCTGAGCAGTTCTTC.

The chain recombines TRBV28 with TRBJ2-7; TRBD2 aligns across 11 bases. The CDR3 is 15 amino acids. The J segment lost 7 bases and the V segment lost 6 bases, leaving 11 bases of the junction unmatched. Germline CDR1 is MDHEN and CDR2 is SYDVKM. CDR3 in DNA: TGTGCCAGCAGACTACCGGGACTAGCGGACAGGGAGCAGTACTTC. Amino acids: CASRLPGLADREQYF.

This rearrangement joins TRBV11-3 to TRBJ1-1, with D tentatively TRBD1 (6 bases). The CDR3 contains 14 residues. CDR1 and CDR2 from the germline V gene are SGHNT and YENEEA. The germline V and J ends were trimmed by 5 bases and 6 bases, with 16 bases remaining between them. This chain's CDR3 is CASSILTGSPEAFF. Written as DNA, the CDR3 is TGTGCCAGCAGCATACTAACAGGGTCCCCTGAAGCTTTCTTT.

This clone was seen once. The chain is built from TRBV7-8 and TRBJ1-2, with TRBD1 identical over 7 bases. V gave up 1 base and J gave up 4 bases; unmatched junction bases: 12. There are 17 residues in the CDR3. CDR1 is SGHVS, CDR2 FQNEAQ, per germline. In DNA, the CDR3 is TGTGCCAGCAGCTTAGGAGAGAAGGGGGCGTCGAGCTATGGCTACACCTTC. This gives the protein CASSLGEKGASSYGYTF.

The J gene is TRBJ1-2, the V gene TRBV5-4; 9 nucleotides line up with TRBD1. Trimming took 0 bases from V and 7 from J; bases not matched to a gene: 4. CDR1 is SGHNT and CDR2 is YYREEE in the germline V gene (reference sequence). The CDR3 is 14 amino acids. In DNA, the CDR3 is TGTGCCAGCAGCTTGGACAGGGGGCAGTTTGGCTACACCTTC. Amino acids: CASSLDRGQFGYTF.

As DNA, the CDR3 is TGTGCCAGCAGTTTATATTTCGAAGCGGGGTCTGGGGCCAACGTCCTGACTTTC. As protein: CASSLYFEAGSGANVLTF. This rearrangement joins TRBV27 to TRBJ2-6; 7 nucleotides match TRBD2. V dropped 1 base and J dropped 1; count of bases not matched to a gene: 7. The CDR3 is 18 amino acids. The germline gives CDR1 MNHEY, CDR2 SMNVEV (reference sequence).

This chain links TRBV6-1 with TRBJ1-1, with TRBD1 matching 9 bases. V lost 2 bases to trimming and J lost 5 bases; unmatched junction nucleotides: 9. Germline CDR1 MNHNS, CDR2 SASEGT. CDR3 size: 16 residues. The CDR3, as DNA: TGTGCCAGCAGTGAACCGGCGGGACAGGGAAGGACTGAAGCTTTCTTT. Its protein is CASSEPAGQGRTEAFF.

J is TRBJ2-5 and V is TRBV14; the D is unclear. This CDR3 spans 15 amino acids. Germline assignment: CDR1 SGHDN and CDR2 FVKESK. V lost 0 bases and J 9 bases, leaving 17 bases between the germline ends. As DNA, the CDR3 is TGTGCCAGCAGCCAAGAAAGTCCCGACAAGAGACCCCAGTACTTC. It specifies CASSQESPDKRPQYF.

The CDR3 nucleotides are TGTGCCATCAGTGAGTCGAGGGAAAAACTGTTTTTT. Its protein product is CAISESREKLFF. J is TRBJ1-4 and V is TRBV10-3; D not certain. The CDR3 totals 12 residues. In germline, CDR1 is ENHRY, CDR2 SYGVKD. The V end was cut by 0 bases, the J end by 8 bases, with 4 bases between.